The 24 T cell receptor beta chains reported below all come from one sample, sequenced in a study of shared clonotypes between healthy human individuals. TCRdb's table, derived via immunoSEQ multiplex PCR, lists solely in-frame clones and lacks some. Of 2 million to 2.5 million clones listed, about 95% are singletons. Sample: naive CD4+ T cells sorted from blood. Subset of the sample: CD45RA+ positively selected. The receptors were sampled from a man aged 18-30 years in good health.

V and J are TRBV2 and TRBJ1-3; D possibly corresponds to TRBD1 (5 bases). The CDR3 consists of 16 residues. The V gene's germline CDR1 is SNHLY and CDR2 FYNNEI. Trimming shortened V by 6 bases and J by 1 base, and 16 bases separated the two germline ends. CDR3 in DNA: TGTGCCAGCAGCGCCTCCCCTGGGGGTTCTGGAAACACCATATATTTT. The encoded protein is CASSASPGGSGNTIYF.

The V gene is TRBV11-2, the J gene TRBJ2-1, with a weak D call TRBD2 (6 bases). The V and J ends lost 4 bases and 6 bases respectively, with 16 bases between them. The CDR3 extends over 15 amino acids. From germline, CDR1 is SGHAT and CDR2 FQNNGV. CDR3 protein: CASSSSGLMGNEQFF. DNA for the CDR3: TGTGCCAGCAGCTCGAGCGGGTTAATGGGCAATGAGCAGTTCTTC. The full variable domain, with the rest looked up from reference TRBV11-2 and TRBJ2-1, is EAGVAQSPRYKIIEKRQSVAFWCNPISGHATLYWYQQILGQGPKLLIQFQNNGVVDDSQLPKDRFSAERLKGVDSTLKIQPAKLEDSAVYLCASSSSGLMGNEQFFGPGTRLTVL.

The chain has TRBV7-9 and TRBJ1-4; tentatively, D is TRBD1 (6 bases). The CDR3 extends over 12 amino acids. The V end lost 5 bases, the J end lost 13 bases, and 14 bases lay between the germline ends. Looked up from germline, CDR1 is SEHNR and CDR2 is FQNEAQ (reference sequence). This CDR3 reads CASSQDSRGLFF. CDR3 DNA sequence: TGTGCCAGCAGCCAGGACAGCAGGGGACTGTTTTTT.

The DNA for the CDR3 is TGCGCCAGCAGCTCTACAGGTTTGTCTAATGAAAAACTGTTTTTT. Amino acid sequence: CASSSTGLSNEKLFF. This sequence joins TRBV5-1 and TRBJ1-4; maybe TRBD1 (5 bases). V was trimmed by 3 bases and J by 3 bases, leaving 12 bases between them. The germline CDR1 and CDR2 sequences are SGHRS and YFSETQ. The CDR3 extends over 15 amino acids.

The CDR3 reads CASSPLSGADTEAFF. The CDR3 DNA reads TGTGCCAGCTCACCACTGTCGGGGGCCGACACTGAAGCTTTCTTT. The V and J genes are TRBV18 and TRBJ1-1; D may be TRBD1 (6 bases). The germline gives CDR1 KGHSH, CDR2 LQKENI. Trimming left V 1 base short and J 3 bases short, with 12 bases between. The CDR3 consists of 15 residues.

This chain joins TRBV5-1 and TRBJ2-5; 11 positions match TRBD2. With 4 bases clipped from V and 2 bases from J, the junction kept 10 bases outside the gene matches. From germline, CDR1 is SGHRS and CDR2 YFSETQ. The CDR3 contains 17 residues. The CDR3 DNA reads TGCGCCAGCAGCATTTCGATGACTAGCGGGGAACAAGAGACCCAGTACTTC. This encodes CASSISMTSGEQETQYF.

The CDR3 spells CASSQGRYNEQFF. The CDR3 nucleotides read TGTGCCAGCAGTCAGGGACGGTACAATGAGCAGTTCTTC. This chain connects TRBV6-5 to TRBJ2-1; D could derive from TRBD1 or TRBD2 (5 bases each). The germline V gene has CDR1 MNHEY and CDR2 SVGAGI. V was shortened by 5 bases and J by 4 bases, with 9 bases between the two germline ends. The CDR3 consists of 13 residues.

The chain employs TRBV29-1 and TRBJ1-6, with 8 bases matching TRBD1. The V gene end was trimmed by 4 bases and the J gene end by 8 bases; junction bases not matched to a gene: 4. CDR3 size: 13 residues. The germline gives CDR1 SQVTM, CDR2 ANQGSEA. CDR3 sequence (DNA): TGCAGCGTTGCGGACAGGGTAGATTCACCCCTCCACTTT. Translated, it gives CSVADRVDSPLHF. Complete variable domain (other parts from reference TRBV29-1 and TRBJ1-6): SAVISQKPSRDICQRGTSLTIQCQVDSQVTMMFWYRQQPGQSLTLIATANQGSEATYESGFVIDKFPISRPNLTFSTLTVSNMSPEDSSIYLCSVADRVDSPLHFGNGTRLTVT.

This rearrangement joins TRBV27 to TRBJ2-2; the match to TRBD1 covers 9 bases. The V gene's germline CDR1 is MNHEY and CDR2 SMNVEV (reference sequence). After removal of 5 bases from V and 3 bases from J, the junction contained 7 bases not matched to a gene. The CDR3 has 16 residues. The DNA of the CDR3 is TGTGCCAGCAGTCATAACCGGGACAGGGACACCGGGGAGCTGTTTTTT. It is translated as CASSHNRDRDTGELFF.

The chain has TRBV11-3 and TRBJ2-1, with D unresolved. This CDR3 spans 12 amino acids. The germline V gene encodes CDR1 SGHNT and CDR2 YENEEA. V was trimmed by 1 base and J by 10 bases, leaving 8 bases between them. Written as DNA, the CDR3 is TGTGCCAGCAGCTTAGCCACGGAAGAGCAGTTCTTC. Translating gives CASSLATEEQFF.

As regards this clone: The same CDR3 also results from other DNA sequences found in this sample. The CDR3 DNA is TGTGCCAGCAGTGAAGGTCGGGAGACCCAGTACTTC. Translation gives CASSEGRETQYF. The rearrangement joins TRBV2 to TRBJ2-5; no firm D call. The V end was cut by 1 base, the J end by 5 bases, with 5 bases between. The CDR3 covers 12 residues. Germline CDR1 and CDR2: SNHLY and FYNNEI.

This chain connects TRBV5-1 to TRBJ1-6, with D perhaps TRBD1 (5 bases). This CDR3 spans 16 amino acids. V lost 4 bases and J lost 0, with 11 bases in between. Germline lookup yields CDR1 SGHRS and CDR2 YFSETQ. Here the CDR3 reads CASSPGLLSYNSPLHF. CDR3 nucleotides: TGCGCCAGCAGCCCGGGACTTCTCTCCTATAATTCACCCCTCCACTTT.

The chain recombines TRBV7-9 with TRBJ2-3, with D possibly being TRBD2 (6 bases). Germline loops: CDR1 SEHNR, CDR2 FQNEAQ (reference sequence). This CDR3 has 15 amino acids. Trimming cost V 1 base and J 0 bases, with 8 bases left between them. CDR3 amino acids: CASSLDAGSTDTQYF. The CDR3 coding sequence is TGTGCCAGCAGCTTAGACGCGGGGAGCACAGATACGCAGTATTTT. Looking up the rest from reference TRBV7-9 and TRBJ2-3 gives the full variable domain: DTGVSQNPRHKITKRGQNVTFRCDPISEHNRLYWYRQTLGQGPEFLTYFQNEAQLEKSRLLSDRFSAERPKGSFSTLEIQRTEQGDSAMYLCASSLDAGSTDTQYFGPGTRLTVL.

The chain couples TRBV6-1 to TRBJ2-5; 7 nucleotides align to TRBD2. This CDR3 region has 14 residues. The V segment lost 5 bases and the J segment 5 bases; nucleotides outside the gene matches: 8. CDR1 and CDR2 (germline): MNHNS, SASEGT. This chain's CDR3 is CASSKTSTGETQYF. The CDR3 DNA is TGTGCCAGCAGTAAGACTAGCACGGGGGAGACCCAGTACTTC.

The J gene is TRBJ1-5, the V gene TRBV7-2; D is uncertain. Germline-derived CDR1 and CDR2 are SGHTA and FQGNSA. This CDR3 is built from 13 residues. V was pared by 4 bases and J by 9 bases, with 13 bases between. The CDR3: CASSSKQSGPQHF. CDR3 nucleotide sequence: TGTGCCAGCAGCTCCAAGCAATCGGGGCCCCAGCATTTT.

This clone has just one count. The chain joins TRBV30 to TRBJ1-1; D may be TRBD1 (6 bases). The V gene's germline CDR1 is GTSNPN and CDR2 SVGIG (reference sequence). This CDR3 region has 12 residues. V dropped 5 bases and J dropped 11 bases, with 18 bases sitting between them. In DNA, the CDR3 is TGTGCCTGGTCAATAGGGGGACGTGGGGCTTTCTTT. Translating gives CAWSIGGRGAFF.

V is TRBV30 and J is TRBJ1-2; TRBD1 aligns across 7 bases. Germline CDR1 reads GTSNPN; CDR2 reads SVGIG (reference sequence). The CDR3 consists of 14 residues. With 0 bases clipped from V and 4 bases from J, the junction kept 5 bases outside the gene matches. This chain's CDR3 is CAWSVETGPYGYTF. The CDR3 DNA follows: TGTGCCTGGAGTGTTGAGACAGGGCCCTATGGCTACACCTTC.

In the case of this clone: One end of the junction is discordant with germline, which a read error may explain. This chain links TRBV2 with TRBJ1-3, with 9 nucleotides matching TRBD1. The CDR3 loop spans 15 amino acids. Per the germline V gene, CDR1 is SNHLY and CDR2 is FYNNEI. CDR3 amino acids: CASREDRGRWNTIYF. The CDR3 DNA follows: TGTGCCAGCAGGGAAGACAGGGGGAGGTGGAACACCATATATTTT. The full variable domain, rest sourced from reference TRBV2 and TRBJ1-3, is EPEVTQTPSHQVTQMGQEVILRCVPISNHLYFYWYRQILGQKVEFLVSFYNNEISEKSEIFDDQFSVERPDGSNFTLKIRSTKLEDSAMYFCASREDRGRWNTIYFGEGSWLTVV.

This clone has a handful of counts. This rearrangement joins TRBV11-2 to TRBJ1-2, with 9 bases aligning to TRBD1. This CDR3 has 13 amino acids. Trimming cost V 10 bases and J 8 bases; bases outside gene matches: 11. CDR1 is SGHAT, CDR2 FQNNGV, per germline. The DNA of the CDR3 is TGTGCCACCCCCCGGACAGGGGATACCGGCTACACCTTC. The encoded protein is CATPRTGDTGYTF.

The rearrangement joins TRBV6-6 to TRBJ2-7; TRBD1 matches 8 bases. With 6 bases clipped from V and 1 base from J, the junction kept 8 bases outside the gene matches. Germline CDR1 MNHNY, CDR2 SVGAGI (reference sequence). The CDR3 has 15 residues. In nucleotides, the CDR3 is TGTGCCAGCAGCTACAGACAGGGGATTTCCTACGAGCAGTACTTC. Translating gives CASSYRQGISYEQYF.

The chain uses TRBV4-1 and TRBJ2-7; 10 positions agree with TRBD2. The V gene end was trimmed by 4 bases and the J gene end by 2 bases; junction bases not matched to a gene: 5. The CDR3 runs to 15 residues. The germline gives CDR1 MGHRA, CDR2 YSYEKL. The CDR3 sequence: CASSRGTSEAYEQYF. The DNA for the CDR3 is TGCGCCAGCAGCCGCGGGACTAGCGAAGCCTACGAGCAGTACTTC.

The chain employs TRBV7-9 and TRBJ1-2; 9 positions agree with TRBD1. Germline CDR1 SEHNR, CDR2 FQNEAQ (reference sequence). Losses at the gene ends were 5 bases for V and 7 bases for J; bases not matched to a gene: 8. This CDR3 spans 14 amino acids. CDR3 sequence: CASSQAQGAGGYTF. The CDR3 DNA follows: TGTGCCAGCAGCCAGGCACAGGGGGCAGGTGGCTACACCTTC.

This clone was recorded once. The chain carries TRBV28 and TRBJ1-5; 8 positions agree with TRBD1. CDR1 MDHEN and CDR2 SYDVKM come from the germline V gene. Trimming cost V 8 bases and J 2 bases; bases outside gene matches: 8. The CDR3 has 15 residues. In DNA form, the CDR3 reads TGTGCCAGCCGGGACAGGCGGTGGGGCAATCAGCCCCAGCATTTT. Translating it yields CASRDRRWGNQPQHF.

The V call is TRBV6-6, the J call TRBJ2-3, with D tentatively TRBD1 (6 bases). There are 15 residues in the CDR3. From germline, CDR1 is MNHNY and CDR2 SVGAGI (reference sequence). Between the trimmed V and J ends, which lost 6 bases and 3 bases, there was a span of 16 bases. The CDR3 is CASSYRDGFTDTQYF. In DNA, the CDR3 is TGTGCCAGCAGCTACAGGGACGGATTTACAGATACGCAGTATTTT.